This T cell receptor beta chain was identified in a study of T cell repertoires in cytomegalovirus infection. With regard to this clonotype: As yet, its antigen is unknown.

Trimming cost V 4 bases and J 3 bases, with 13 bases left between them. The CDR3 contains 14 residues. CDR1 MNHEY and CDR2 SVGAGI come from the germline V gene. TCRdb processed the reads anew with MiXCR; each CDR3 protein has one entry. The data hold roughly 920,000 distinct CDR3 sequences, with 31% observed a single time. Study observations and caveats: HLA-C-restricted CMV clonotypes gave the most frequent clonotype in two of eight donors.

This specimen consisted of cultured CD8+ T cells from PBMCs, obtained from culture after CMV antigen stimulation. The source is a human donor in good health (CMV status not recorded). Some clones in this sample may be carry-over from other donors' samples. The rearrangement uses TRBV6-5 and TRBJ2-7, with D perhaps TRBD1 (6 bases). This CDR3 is CASSFQGRVYEQYF. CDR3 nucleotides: TGTGCCAGCAGTTTCCAGGGGCGCGTCTACGAGCAGTACTTC.